This T cell receptor beta chain was captured by sequencing in a study of Ad26.COV2.S vaccination and SARS-CoV-2 variants. At the level of the study: As a participant in COV1001, the donor was in the Ad26.COV2.S trial arm.

For this clone: Its antigen remains unidentified.

Treatment described: around 19 received Ad26.COV2.S at low or high dose, single or two shots; roughly five received placebo; per-sample allocation not given. Sample collection was performed on day 63 after the first vaccine or placebo injection. Using immunoSEQ multiplex PCR, the repertoire was profiled, and TCRdb retains in-frame clones only, with some absent. There are 380,000 or so clones in the sample; roughly 90% occur only once, and under 6% lies in the top ten. Study-level points and caveats: Comparable non-spike TCR breadth was observed in vaccine and placebo recipients. Total T cell responses, in the TCR breadth and depth analyses, may have been underestimated.

CDR1 is MDHEN, CDR2 SYDVKM, per germline. With 5 bases clipped from V and 2 bases from J, the junction kept 3 bases outside the gene matches. This CDR3 has 14 amino acids. The chain combines TRBV28 with TRBJ1-2; 9 bases line up with TRBD1. This receptor was obtained from a person aged 18-65 years who received the Ad26.COV2.S COVID-19 vaccine or a placebo. Sequencing used peripheral blood, obtained in a trial of Ad26.COV2.S vaccine versus placebo. CDR3 sequence (DNA): TGTGCCAGCAGTCGGACAGGGGAAAACTATGGCTACACCTTC. Protein product: CASSRTGENYGYTF.